The 25 T cell receptor beta chains below come from one sample, sequenced in a study of cytomegalovirus exposure and HLA in healthy donors. This PCR relied on a set of 60 Vbeta primers and 13 Jbeta primers. The table came from immunoSEQ multiplex PCR; TCRdb's copy has only in-frame clones and leaves some out. The sample has about 77,000 clones; the top ten hold roughly 13%. The sequenced sample was PBMCs. The receptors here all came from a man over 45 in good health and CMV-seropositive.

About this clone: The sample has other DNA sequences that encode this CDR3 too. This sequence joins TRBV6-5 and TRBJ1-2; D unclear. Looked up from germline, CDR1 is MNHEY and CDR2 is SVGAGI. V was cut by 6 bases and J by 4 bases, with 18 bases left in between. The CDR3 spans 15 residues. Here the CDR3 DNA reads TGTGCCAGCAGCCAGTCTCGAGGGTTCCTCTATGGCTACACCTTC. Protein sequence: CASSQSRGFLYGYTF.

The J gene is TRBJ2-2, the V gene TRBV2; D is unclear. The CDR3 sequence is 14 residues long. Trimming left V 6 bases short and J 6 bases short, with 14 bases between. Germline values: CDR1 SNHLY, CDR2 FYNNEI. The CDR3 DNA sequence: TGTGCCAGCAGAAAGAACTCCCGGGCCGGGGAGCTGTTTTTT. This sequence encodes CASRKNSRAGELFF.

The J gene is TRBJ2-3, the V gene TRBV6-5; a weak D match, TRBD2 (6 bases). Trimming took off 6 bases at V and 1 base at J, with 14 bases between the two ends. The CDR3 runs to 15 residues. CDR1 and CDR2 from the germline V gene are MNHEY and SVGAGI. This chain's CDR3 is CASRPPERGTDTQYF. Written as DNA, the CDR3 is TGTGCCAGCAGACCCCCGGAGCGGGGCACAGATACGCAGTATTTT.

The chain is built from TRBV2 and TRBJ2-5; 8 bases line up with TRBD1. V dropped 5 bases and J dropped 3; count of bases not matched to a gene: 5. The CDR3 has 14 residues. Germline CDR1 reads SNHLY; CDR2 reads FYNNEI. CDR3 residues: CASSPPTGEETQYF. CDR3 DNA: TGTGCCAGCAGTCCCCCGACAGGGGAAGAGACCCAGTACTTC. Full variable domain (missing parts from reference TRBV2 and TRBJ2-5): EPEVTQTPSHQVTQMGQEVILRCVPISNHLYFYWYRQILGQKVEFLVSFYNNEISEKSEIFDDQFSVERPDGSNFTLKIRSTKLEDSAMYFCASSPPTGEETQYFGPGTRLLVL.

The chain links TRBV30 to TRBJ1-2; no clear D gene. The germline CDR1 and CDR2 sequences are GTSNPN and SVGIG (reference sequence). This CDR3 contains 11 residues. The V and J ends lost 3 bases and 8 bases respectively, with 10 bases between them. CDR3 nucleotide sequence: TGTGCCTGGAGCATACCGGGGGGCTACACCTTC. Translated: CAWSIPGGYTF.

The chain links TRBV28 to TRBJ2-1; TRBD2 aligns across 7 bases. CDR3 size: 13 residues. The V and J ends lost 5 bases and 6 bases, in that order; junction bases with no gene match: 4. CDR1 and CDR2 (germline): MDHEN, SYDVKM. The CDR3 loop is CASSLWTSNEQFF. The CDR3 region has the DNA TGTGCCAGCAGTCTGTGGACTAGCAATGAGCAGTTCTTC.

The J gene is TRBJ1-2, the V gene TRBV18, with a weak D call TRBD1 (5 bases). V lost 3 bases and J 0 bases, leaving 8 bases between the germline ends. Germline CDR1 and CDR2: KGHSH and LQKENI. This CDR3 has 14 amino acids. The CDR3 region is CASSPTGANYGYTF. Written as DNA, the CDR3 is TGTGCCAGCTCACCCACAGGAGCTAACTATGGCTACACCTTC.

The CDR3 DNA reads TGCGCCAGCAGCCAAGCTCGCGGGACAGGCGTCTCTGGAAACACCATATATTTT. Translation: CASSQARGTGVSGNTIYF. The V and J genes are TRBV4-1 and TRBJ1-3; 8 positions match TRBD1. CDR3 length: 18 residues. CDR1 and CDR2 (germline): MGHRA, YSYEKL. J lost 0 bases, V lost 1 base, and 8 bases had no gene match.

V gene TRBV9 combines with J gene TRBJ1-2, with TRBD1 matching over 10 bases. Germline CDR1 SGDLS, CDR2 YYNGEE. V was pared by 4 bases and J by 7 bases, with 7 bases of the junction left unmatched. The CDR3 is 14 residues long. The CDR3 loop reads CASSPTTGGSGYTF. The CDR3 DNA reads as TGTGCCAGCAGCCCTACGACAGGGGGCAGTGGCTACACCTTC. Full variable domain (rest looked up from reference TRBV9 and TRBJ1-2): DSGVTQTPKHLITATGQRVTLRCSPRSGDLSVYWYQQSLDQGLQFLIQYYNGEERAKGNILERFSAQQFPDLHSELNLSSLELGDSALYFCASSPTTGGSGYTFGSGTRLTVV.

This chain joins TRBV27 and TRBJ1-1; TRBD1 agrees at 11 bases. V was clipped by 5 bases and J by 1 base; unmatched bases: 6. The CDR3 spans 16 residues. CDR1 is MNHEY, CDR2 SMNVEV, per germline (reference sequence). This CDR3 is CASSLGTGGGNTEAFF. The CDR3, as DNA: TGTGCCAGCAGTCTCGGGACAGGGGGGGGGAACACTGAAGCTTTCTTT.

The genes are TRBV27 and TRBJ1-5; D might be TRBD1 (6 bases). V was cut by 0 bases and J by 5 bases, with 11 bases left in between. There are 15 residues in the CDR3. Germline V lookup: CDR1 MNHEY, CDR2 SMNVEV (reference sequence). DNA for the CDR3: TGTGCCAGCAGTTTATCGGGGACAAATTATCAGCCCCAGCATTTT. Translating gives CASSLSGTNYQPQHF.

The chain joins TRBV7-9 to TRBJ1-2, with D possibly being TRBD1 (6 bases). Germline CDR1 reads SEHNR; CDR2 reads FQNEAQ (reference sequence). Trimming stripped 1 base from V and 3 bases from J, with 12 bases between. This CDR3 is built from 15 residues. The CDR3 nucleotides are TGTGCCAGCAGCTTAGGACAGGAAGCTTACTATGGCTACACCTTC. This encodes CASSLGQEAYYGYTF.

This rearrangement joins TRBV5-1 to TRBJ2-7; 8 bases map to TRBD1. CDR1 and CDR2 from the germline V gene are SGHRS and YFSETQ. The CDR3 has 13 amino acids. The V segment lost 4 bases and the J segment 5 bases; nucleotides outside the gene matches: 5. The CDR3 is CASSRLTGDEQYF. The CDR3 bases are TGCGCCAGCAGCCGGCTGACAGGGGACGAGCAGTACTTC.

This chain uses TRBV5-3 with TRBJ2-7; 8 bases map to TRBD2. TRBV5-3 is an open reading frame whose function is uncertain. This CDR3 is built from 15 residues. Trimming removed 6 bases from V and 1 base from J; junction bases left unmatched: 9. Here the CDR3 reads CARTPGGTGSYEQYV. CDR3 DNA sequence: TGTGCCAGAACCCCGGGGGGGACTGGTTCCTACGAGCAGTACGTC.

The V and J genes are TRBV4-2 and TRBJ1-1, with 7 bases identical to TRBD1. Looked up from germline, CDR1 is LGHNA and CDR2 is YNFKEQ. J lost 6 bases, V lost 4 bases, and 5 bases had no gene match. This CDR3 has 13 amino acids. As DNA, the CDR3 is TGTGCCAGCAGCCGAGACAGGGAGGCTGAAGCTTTCTTT. Translated: CASSRDREAEAFF.

The chain carries TRBV9 and TRBJ2-1, with D perhaps matching TRBD1 (5 bases). Trimming took off 0 bases at V and 9 bases at J, with 10 bases between the two ends. The CDR3 is 13 amino acids. Germline CDR1 is SGDLS and CDR2 is YYNGEE. CDR3 sequence: CASSVGRDGEQFF. The CDR3 DNA reads as TGTGCCAGCAGCGTAGGCAGGGATGGTGAGCAGTTCTTC. The whole variable domain, filled in from reference TRBV9 and TRBJ2-1, reads DSGVTQTPKHLITATGQRVTLRCSPRSGDLSVYWYQQSLDQGLQFLIQYYNGEERAKGNILERFSAQQFPDLHSELNLSSLELGDSALYFCASSVGRDGEQFFGPGTRLTVL.

The chain combines TRBV7-6 with TRBJ2-5; D call uncertain. Germline CDR1 is SGHVS and CDR2 is FNYEAQ. V was cut by 4 bases and J by 2 bases, with 8 bases left in between. The CDR3 covers 13 residues. CDR3 sequence (DNA): TGTGCCAGCAGCTACACTATTCAAGAGACCCAGTACTTC. Its translation is CASSYTIQETQYF.

The chain has TRBV7-2 and TRBJ1-1; D possibly corresponds to TRBD1 (5 bases). Germline V gives CDR1 SGHTA, CDR2 FQGNSA. Trimming left V 1 base short and J 1 base short, with 10 bases between. CDR3 size: 15 residues. The CDR3 coding sequence is TGTGCCAGCAGCTTAGTGGGAGGGGCGAACACTGAAGCTTTCTTT. Protein: CASSLVGGANTEAFF.

This chain links TRBV6-1 with TRBJ1-4; 7 nucleotides align to TRBD1. The junction had 9 bases not matched to a gene; V was cut back by 7 bases and J by 7 bases. The CDR3 consists of 14 residues. Germline CDR1 is MNHNS and CDR2 is SASEGT. CDR3: CASTMTGTFEKLFF. In nucleotides, the CDR3 is TGTGCCAGCACCATGACAGGGACCTTTGAAAAACTGTTTTTT.

The CDR3 DNA reads TGTGCCAGCAGTTTTGGGGCCTCGAACACTGAAGCTTTCTTT. Translating gives CASSFGASNTEAFF. The V gene is TRBV6-5, the J gene TRBJ1-1; possible D gene TRBD1, 5 bases. This CDR3 region has 14 residues. Per the germline V gene, CDR1 is MNHEY and CDR2 is SVGAGI. V was clipped by 4 bases and J by 1 base, with 10 bases between them.

This rearrangement joins TRBV6-6 to TRBJ2-1; 10 bases agree with TRBD2. Germline V gene sequence: CDR1 MNHNY, CDR2 SVGAGI (reference sequence). V lost 2 bases and J lost 3; bases outside the gene matches: 4. This CDR3 has 16 residues. This CDR3 reads CASSYNLAGGYNEQFF. The CDR3 nucleotides read TGTGCCAGCAGTTACAATTTAGCGGGGGGCTACAATGAGCAGTTCTTC.

The chain recombines TRBV28 with TRBJ1-2; D uncertain. The V gene's germline CDR1 is MDHEN and CDR2 SYDVKM. The CDR3 loop spans 10 amino acids. Trimming took off 8 bases at V and 7 bases at J, with 8 bases between the two ends. The CDR3 reads CASGPVGYTF. CDR3 sequence (DNA): TGTGCCAGCGGCCCCGTTGGCTACACCTTC.

The chain carries TRBV7-8 and TRBJ2-7; D may be TRBD1 (7 bases). This CDR3 is built from 13 residues. V was trimmed by 5 bases and J by 4 bases, leaving 12 bases between them. CDR1 and CDR2 (germline): SGHVS, FQNEAQ. The CDR3 DNA reads as TGTGCCAGCAGCCGGGGGACAGATTACGAGCAGTACGTC. Amino acid sequence: CASSRGTDYEQYV.

V is TRBV7-9 and J is TRBJ2-3; D gene ambiguous. This CDR3 has 15 residues. Trimming removed 3 bases from V and 2 bases from J, with 12 bases in between. Germline V gives CDR1 SEHNR, CDR2 FQNEAQ (reference sequence). CDR3 region: CASSLRRFLTDTQYF. CDR3 coding DNA: TGTGCCAGCAGCTTGCGGCGGTTCCTCACAGATACGCAGTATTTT.

V and J are TRBV2 and TRBJ2-3; D call uncertain. V was trimmed by 6 bases and J by 2 bases, leaving 6 bases between them. The CDR3 consists of 12 residues. Germline V gene data show CDR1 as SNHLY and CDR2 as FYNNEI. CDR3 sequence: CASRAYTDTQYF. In nucleotides, the CDR3 is TGTGCCAGCAGGGCTTACACAGATACGCAGTATTTT.